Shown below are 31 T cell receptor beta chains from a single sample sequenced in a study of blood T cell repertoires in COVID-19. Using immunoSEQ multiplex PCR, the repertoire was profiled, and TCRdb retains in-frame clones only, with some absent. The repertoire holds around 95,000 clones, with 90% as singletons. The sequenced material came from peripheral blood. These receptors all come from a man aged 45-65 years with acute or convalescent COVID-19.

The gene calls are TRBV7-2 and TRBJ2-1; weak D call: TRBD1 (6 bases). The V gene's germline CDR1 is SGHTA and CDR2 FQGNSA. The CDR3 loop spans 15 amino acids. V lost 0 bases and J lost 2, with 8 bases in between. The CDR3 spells CASSLAAGAYNEQFF. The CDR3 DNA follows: TGTGCCAGCAGCTTAGCGGCAGGGGCCTACAATGAGCAGTTCTTC.

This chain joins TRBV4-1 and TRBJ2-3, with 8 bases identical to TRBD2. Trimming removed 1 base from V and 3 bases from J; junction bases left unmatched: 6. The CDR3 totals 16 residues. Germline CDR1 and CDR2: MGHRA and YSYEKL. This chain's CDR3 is CASSQAVTGGTDTQYF. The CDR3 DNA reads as TGCGCCAGCAGCCAAGCCGTAACGGGAGGGACAGATACGCAGTATTTT.

CDR3 sequence: CASSYPAGVGEQYF. The DNA of the CDR3 is TGTGCCAGCAGTTACCCTGCGGGAGTGGGCGAGCAGTACTTC. The genes are TRBV6-5 and TRBJ2-7, with TRBD2 identical over 7 bases. Germline V gives CDR1 MNHEY, CDR2 SVGAGI. This CDR3 has 14 amino acids. J was trimmed by 6 bases and V by 2 bases; bases with no gene match: 7.

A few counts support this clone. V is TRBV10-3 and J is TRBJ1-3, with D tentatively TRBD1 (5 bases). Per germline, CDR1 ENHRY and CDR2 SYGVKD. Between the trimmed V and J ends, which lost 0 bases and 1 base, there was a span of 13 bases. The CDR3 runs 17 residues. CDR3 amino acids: CAISESAGKGSGNTIYF. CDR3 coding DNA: TGTGCCATCAGTGAGTCGGCAGGGAAGGGATCTGGAAACACCATATATTTT.

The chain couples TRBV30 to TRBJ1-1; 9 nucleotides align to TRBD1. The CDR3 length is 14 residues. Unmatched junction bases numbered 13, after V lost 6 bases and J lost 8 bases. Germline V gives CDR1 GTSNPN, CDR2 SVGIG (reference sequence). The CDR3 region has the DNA TGTGCCTGCCGGCTCGGGACAGGGAGAGAGGAAGCTTTCTTT. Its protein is CACRLGTGREEAFF.

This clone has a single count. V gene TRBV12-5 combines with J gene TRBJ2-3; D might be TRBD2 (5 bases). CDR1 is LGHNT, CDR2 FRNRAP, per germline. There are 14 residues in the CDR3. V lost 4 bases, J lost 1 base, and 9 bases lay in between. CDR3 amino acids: CASGSVGGTDTQYF. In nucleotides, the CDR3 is TGTGCTAGTGGTTCGGTCGGGGGCACAGATACGCAGTATTTT.

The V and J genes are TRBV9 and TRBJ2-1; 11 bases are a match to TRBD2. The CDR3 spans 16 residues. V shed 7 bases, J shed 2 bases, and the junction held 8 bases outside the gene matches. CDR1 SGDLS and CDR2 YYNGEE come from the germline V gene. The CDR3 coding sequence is TGTGCCAGCGGAAGTAGCGGGAGGGTCACCTACAATGAGCAGTTCTTC. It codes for CASGSSGRVTYNEQFF.

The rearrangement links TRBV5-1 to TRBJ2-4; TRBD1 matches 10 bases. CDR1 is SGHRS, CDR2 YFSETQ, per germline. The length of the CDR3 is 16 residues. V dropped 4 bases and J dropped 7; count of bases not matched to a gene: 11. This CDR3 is CASSPPGQGTGNIQYF. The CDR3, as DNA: TGCGCCAGCAGCCCCCCGGGACAGGGGACTGGGAACATTCAGTACTTC.

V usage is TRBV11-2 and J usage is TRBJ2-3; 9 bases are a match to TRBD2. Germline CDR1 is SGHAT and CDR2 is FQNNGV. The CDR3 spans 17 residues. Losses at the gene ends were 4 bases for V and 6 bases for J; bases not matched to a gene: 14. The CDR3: CASSSSVSGRGVDTQYF. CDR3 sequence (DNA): TGTGCCAGCAGCTCGTCGGTTAGCGGGAGAGGGGTTGATACGCAGTATTTT.

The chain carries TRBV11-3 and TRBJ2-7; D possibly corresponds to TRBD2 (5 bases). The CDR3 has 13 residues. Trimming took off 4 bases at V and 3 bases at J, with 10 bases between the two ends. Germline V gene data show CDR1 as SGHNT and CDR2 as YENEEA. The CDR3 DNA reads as TGTGCCAGCAGCTCGATCGACTACTACGAGCAGTACTTC. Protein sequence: CASSSIDYYEQYF.

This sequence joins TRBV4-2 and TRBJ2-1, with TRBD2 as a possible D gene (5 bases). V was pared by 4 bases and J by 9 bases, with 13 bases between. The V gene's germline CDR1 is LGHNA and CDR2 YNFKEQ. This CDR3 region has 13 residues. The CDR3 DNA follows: TGTGCCAGCAGCCCCAACAGCGAGGGTGAGCAGTTCTTC. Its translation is CASSPNSEGEQFF.

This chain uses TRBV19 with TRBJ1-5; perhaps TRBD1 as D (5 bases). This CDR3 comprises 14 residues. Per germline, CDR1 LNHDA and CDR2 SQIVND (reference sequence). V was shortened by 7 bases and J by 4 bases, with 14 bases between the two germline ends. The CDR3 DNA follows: TGTGCCAGTAAAAGTGGGGCCGGGAATCAGCCCCAGCATTTT. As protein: CASKSGAGNQPQHF.

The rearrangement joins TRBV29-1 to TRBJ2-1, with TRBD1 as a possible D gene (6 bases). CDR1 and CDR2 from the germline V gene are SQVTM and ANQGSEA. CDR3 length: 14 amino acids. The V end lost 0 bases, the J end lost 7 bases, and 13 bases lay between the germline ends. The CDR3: CSVEDLTGTNEQFF. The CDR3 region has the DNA TGCAGCGTTGAAGATCTCACAGGGACAAATGAGCAGTTCTTC.

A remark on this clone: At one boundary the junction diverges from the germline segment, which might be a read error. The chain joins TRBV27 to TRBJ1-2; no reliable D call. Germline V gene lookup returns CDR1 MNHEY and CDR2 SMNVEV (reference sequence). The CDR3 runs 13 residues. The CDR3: CASSYGFNHGYTF. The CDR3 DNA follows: TGTGCCAGCAGTTACGGGTTTAACCATGGCTACACCTTC.

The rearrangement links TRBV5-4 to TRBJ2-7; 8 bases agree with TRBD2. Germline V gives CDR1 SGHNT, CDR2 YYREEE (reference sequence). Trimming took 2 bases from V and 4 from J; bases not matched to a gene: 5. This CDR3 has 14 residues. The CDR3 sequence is CASSLAGAKYEQYF. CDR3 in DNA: TGTGCCAGCAGCTTAGCGGGAGCTAAATACGAGCAGTACTTC.

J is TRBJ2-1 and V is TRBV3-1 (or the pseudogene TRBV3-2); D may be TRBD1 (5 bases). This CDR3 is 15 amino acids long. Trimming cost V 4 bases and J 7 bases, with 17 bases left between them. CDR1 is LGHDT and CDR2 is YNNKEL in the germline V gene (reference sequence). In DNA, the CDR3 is TGTGCCAGCAGCCTTTACCCTTCTCCAGGGAATGAGCAGTTCTTC. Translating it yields CASSLYPSPGNEQFF.

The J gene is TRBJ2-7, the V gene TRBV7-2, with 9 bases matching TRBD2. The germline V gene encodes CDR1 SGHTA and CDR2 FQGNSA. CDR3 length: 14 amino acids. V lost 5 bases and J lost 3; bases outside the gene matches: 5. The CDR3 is CASSQGLASYEQYF. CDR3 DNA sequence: TGTGCCAGCAGCCAGGGACTAGCTAGCTACGAGCAGTACTTC.

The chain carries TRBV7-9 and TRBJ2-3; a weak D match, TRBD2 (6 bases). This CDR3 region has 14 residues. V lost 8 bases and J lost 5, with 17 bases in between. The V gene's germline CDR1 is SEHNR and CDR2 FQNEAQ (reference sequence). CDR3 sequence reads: CASCRQRAEDTQYF. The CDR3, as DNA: TGTGCCAGCTGCCGCCAGCGGGCAGAAGATACGCAGTATTTT.

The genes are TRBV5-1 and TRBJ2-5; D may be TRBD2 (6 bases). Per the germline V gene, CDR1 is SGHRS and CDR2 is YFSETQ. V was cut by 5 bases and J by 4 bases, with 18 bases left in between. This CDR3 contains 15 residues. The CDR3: CASRTEGFGVETQYF. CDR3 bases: TGCGCCAGCAGGACGGAGGGCTTTGGGGTAGAGACCCAGTACTTC.

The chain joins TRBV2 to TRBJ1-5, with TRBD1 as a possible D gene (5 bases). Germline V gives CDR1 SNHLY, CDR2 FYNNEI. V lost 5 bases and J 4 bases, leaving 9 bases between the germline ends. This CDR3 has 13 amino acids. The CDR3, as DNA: TGTGCCAGCAGTAAGGGGCCTAATCAGCCCCAGCATTTT. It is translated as CASSKGPNQPQHF.

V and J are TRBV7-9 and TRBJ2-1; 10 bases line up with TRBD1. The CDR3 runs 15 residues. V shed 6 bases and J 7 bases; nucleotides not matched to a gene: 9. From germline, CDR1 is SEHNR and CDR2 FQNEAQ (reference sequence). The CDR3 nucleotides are TGTGCCAGCAGTACGAGGGGACAGGGGTGGAATGAGCAGTTCTTC. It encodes CASSTRGQGWNEQFF.

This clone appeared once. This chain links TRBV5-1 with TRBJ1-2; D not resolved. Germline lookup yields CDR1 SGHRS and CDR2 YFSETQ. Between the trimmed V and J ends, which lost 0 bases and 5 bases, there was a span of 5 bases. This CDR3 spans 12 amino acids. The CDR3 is CASSLDAYGYTF. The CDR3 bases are TGCGCCAGCAGCTTGGACGCGTATGGCTACACCTTC.

The chain's CDR3 is CASSPTGANYGYTF. The CDR3 DNA sequence: TGTGCCAGCAGCCCGACAGGGGCTAACTATGGCTACACCTTC. The rearrangement joins TRBV3-1 (or the pseudogene TRBV3-2) to TRBJ1-2; 8 bases line up with TRBD1. The CDR3 is 14 residues long. The V gene end was trimmed by 4 bases and the J gene end by 0 bases; junction bases not matched to a gene: 1. Germline V gene lookup returns CDR1 LGHDT and CDR2 YNNKEL (reference sequence).

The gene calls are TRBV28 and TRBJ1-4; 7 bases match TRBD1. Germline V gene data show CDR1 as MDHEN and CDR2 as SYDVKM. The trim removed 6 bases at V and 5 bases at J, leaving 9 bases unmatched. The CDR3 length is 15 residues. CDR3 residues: CASSPRQGLNEKLFF. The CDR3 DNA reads TGTGCCAGCAGCCCAAGACAGGGCCTAAATGAAAAACTGTTTTTT.

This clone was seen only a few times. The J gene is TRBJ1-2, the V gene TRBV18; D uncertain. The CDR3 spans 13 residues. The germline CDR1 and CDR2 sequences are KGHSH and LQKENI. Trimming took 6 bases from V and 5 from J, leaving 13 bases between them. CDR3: CASSTRGGYGYTF. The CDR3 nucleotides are TGTGCCAGCTCGACCCGGGGAGGATATGGCTACACCTTC. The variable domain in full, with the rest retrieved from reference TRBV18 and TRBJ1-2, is NAGVMQNPRHLVRRRGQEARLRCSPMKGHSHVYWYRQLPEEGLKFMVYLQKENIIDESGMPKERFSAEFPKEGPSILRIQQVVRGDSAAYFCASSTRGGYGYTFGSGTRLTVV.

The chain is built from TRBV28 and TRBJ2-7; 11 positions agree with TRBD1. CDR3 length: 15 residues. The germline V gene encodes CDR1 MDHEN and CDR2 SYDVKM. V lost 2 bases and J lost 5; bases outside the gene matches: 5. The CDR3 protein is CASSLAGTGGNEQYF. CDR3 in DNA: TGTGCCAGCAGTTTAGCTGGGACAGGGGGAAACGAGCAGTACTTC.

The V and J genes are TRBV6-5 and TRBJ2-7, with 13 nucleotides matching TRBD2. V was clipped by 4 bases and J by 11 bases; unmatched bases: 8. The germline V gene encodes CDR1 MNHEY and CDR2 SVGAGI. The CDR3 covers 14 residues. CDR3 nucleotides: TGTGCCAGCAGTTCTGGACTAGCGGGAGATTGGGAGTACTTC. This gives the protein CASSSGLAGDWEYF.

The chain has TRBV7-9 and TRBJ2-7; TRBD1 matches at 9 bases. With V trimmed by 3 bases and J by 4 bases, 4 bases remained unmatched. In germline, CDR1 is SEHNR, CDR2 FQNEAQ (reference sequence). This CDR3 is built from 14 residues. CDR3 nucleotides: TGTGCCAGCAGCTTCGGACAGGGGTTTTACGAGCAGTACTTC. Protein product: CASSFGQGFYEQYF.

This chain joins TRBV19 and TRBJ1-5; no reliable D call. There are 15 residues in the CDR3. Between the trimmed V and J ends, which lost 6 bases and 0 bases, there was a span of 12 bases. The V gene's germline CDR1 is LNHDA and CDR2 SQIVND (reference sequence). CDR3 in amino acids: CASRPDGNSNQPQHF. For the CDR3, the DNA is TGTGCCAGTAGGCCGGACGGGAATAGCAATCAGCCCCAGCATTTT. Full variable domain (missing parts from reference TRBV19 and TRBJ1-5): DGGITQSPKYLFRKEGQNVTLSCEQNLNHDAMYWYRQDPGQGLRLIYYSQIVNDFQKGDIAEGYSVSREKKESFPLTVTSAQKNPTAFYLCASRPDGNSNQPQHFGDGTRLSIL.

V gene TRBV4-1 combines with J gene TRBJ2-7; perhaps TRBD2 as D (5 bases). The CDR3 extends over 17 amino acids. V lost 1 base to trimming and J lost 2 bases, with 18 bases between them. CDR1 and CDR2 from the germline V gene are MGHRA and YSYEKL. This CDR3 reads CASSQVVGSIRTYEQYF. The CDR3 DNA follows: TGCGCCAGCAGCCAAGTAGTAGGGAGTATAAGGACCTACGAGCAGTACTTC.

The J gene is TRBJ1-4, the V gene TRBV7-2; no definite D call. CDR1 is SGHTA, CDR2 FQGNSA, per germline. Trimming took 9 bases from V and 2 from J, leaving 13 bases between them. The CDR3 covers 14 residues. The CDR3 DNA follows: TGTGCCAGAGAGGGCCAAGGGACTAATGAAAAACTGTTTTTT. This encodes CAREGQGTNEKLFF.